Shown below are 14 T cell receptor beta chains from a single sample sequenced in a study of memory CD4+ T cells and cytomegalovirus serostatus. Profiled with immunoSEQ multiplex PCR; TCRdb holds only in-frame clones, not every one. The sample has 35,000 to 50,000 clones; 65% to 85% are singletons. The sort gate was single viable CD3+CD4+CD8-CD45RO+ cells for memory CD4+ T cells. The sample was memory CD4+ T cells from blood. These receptors were obtained from an adult in good health and CMV-seronegative.

This sequence joins TRBV5-1 and TRBJ2-5, with D unresolved. Germline-derived CDR1 and CDR2 are SGHRS and YFSETQ. V was pared by 7 bases and J by 2 bases, with 12 bases between. The CDR3 totals 13 residues. The CDR3 DNA follows: TGCGCCAGCGGCATAATTGGGCAAGAGACCCAGTACTTC. Amino acids: CASGIIGQETQYF.

V gene TRBV2 combines with J gene TRBJ1-3; D may be TRBD1 (5 bases). The V gene's germline CDR1 is SNHLY and CDR2 FYNNEI. The CDR3 runs 15 residues. V gave up 8 bases and J gave up 2 bases, with 16 bases separating them. The CDR3 DNA follows: TGTGCCAGCCATCGGGACTTAGGGACTGGAAACACCATATATTTT. Encoded protein: CASHRDLGTGNTIYF.

The rearrangement uses TRBV19 and TRBJ2-6, with D perhaps TRBD1 (6 bases). There are 15 residues in the CDR3. Germline V gene lookup returns CDR1 LNHDA and CDR2 SQIVND (reference sequence). Trimming removed 7 bases at V and 2 bases at J, with 12 bases between. CDR3 region: CASTSYRAGANVLTF. CDR3 DNA sequence: TGTGCCAGTACTTCTTACAGGGCTGGGGCCAACGTCCTGACTTTC.

The chain joins TRBV19 to TRBJ2-6, with TRBD1 matching 8 bases. V was pared by 5 bases and J by 8 bases, with 8 bases of the junction left unmatched. The CDR3 runs 15 residues. In germline, CDR1 is LNHDA, CDR2 SQIVND (reference sequence). The CDR3 reads CASSDRGLVPNVLTF. Here the CDR3 DNA reads TGTGCCAGTAGTGACAGGGGATTAGTGCCCAACGTCCTGACTTTC.

The chain employs TRBV21-1 and TRBJ1-1. TRBV21-1 corresponds to a pseudogene. The CDR3 spans 16 residues. CDR3 sequence: CASSPPSGGLYTEAFF. The DNA of the CDR3 is TGTGCCAGCAGCCCACCGAGTGGGGGGCTGTACACTGAAGCTTTCTTT.

The V gene is TRBV14, the J gene TRBJ1-5, with unresolved D. The germline V and J ends were trimmed by 4 bases and 7 bases, with 8 bases remaining between them. CDR1 SGHDN and CDR2 FVKESK come from the germline V gene. The CDR3 consists of 12 residues. Here the CDR3 DNA reads TGTGCCAGCAGCCTTTCCGGGCAGCCCCAGCATTTT. It encodes CASSLSGQPQHF.

CDR3 in DNA: TGTGCCTGGACCCTACGGGGGGGGATTAGCACTGAAGCTTTCTTT. It is translated as CAWTLRGGISTEAFF. The chain recombines TRBV30 with TRBJ1-1; tentatively, D is TRBD1 (5 bases). CDR3 length equals 15 residues. V gave up 4 bases and J gave up 4 bases, with 19 bases separating them. Germline V gives CDR1 GTSNPN, CDR2 SVGIG (reference sequence).

V is TRBV28 and J is TRBJ2-5, with 7 bases that match TRBD2. Germline CDR1 reads MDHEN; CDR2 reads SYDVKM. The CDR3 consists of 14 residues. With 3 bases clipped from V and 4 bases from J, the junction kept 5 bases outside the gene matches. The CDR3 region is CASSLGGGLETQYF. In DNA form, the CDR3 reads TGTGCCAGCAGTTTGGGCGGGGGTTTAGAGACCCAGTACTTC.

This clone has just one count. CDR3 nucleotides: TGTGCCAGCAGTTCCTTCGGGACAGGGAGCAATCAGCCCCAGCATTTT. Translation: CASSSFGTGSNQPQHF. V usage is TRBV6-5 and J usage is TRBJ1-5; 9 bases are a match to TRBD1. This CDR3 contains 16 residues. Germline V gene lookup returns CDR1 MNHEY and CDR2 SVGAGI. With 4 bases clipped from V and 1 base from J, the junction kept 5 bases outside the gene matches.

This clone occurred a few times. V and J are TRBV5-1 and TRBJ1-1; D might be TRBD1 (5 bases). CDR1 and CDR2 from the germline V gene are SGHRS and YFSETQ. The CDR3 sequence is 13 residues long. With 6 bases removed from V and 0 bases from J, the gap between germline ends came to 9 bases. The CDR3 loop reads CASTLQVNTEAFF. The CDR3 DNA follows: TGCGCCAGCACACTACAGGTGAACACTGAAGCTTTCTTT.

V usage is TRBV6-4 and J usage is TRBJ2-3, with D hard to call. Between the trimmed V and J ends, which lost 7 bases and 4 bases, there was a span of 9 bases. This CDR3 comprises 12 residues. Germline CDR1 is MRHNA and CDR2 is SNTAGT. CDR3 bases: TGTGCCAGCACAACGTCAGCAGATACGCAGTATTTT. Amino acids: CASTTSADTQYF.

The rearrangement uses TRBV6-1 and TRBJ1-5; a possible D gene is TRBD1 (5 bases). Trimming removed 8 bases from V and 4 bases from J, with 15 bases in between. The CDR3 totals 14 residues. Germline-derived CDR1 and CDR2 are MNHNS and SASEGT. The CDR3 coding sequence is TGTGCCAGCTCCCGAGGGGTTTCAAATCAGCCCCAGCATTTT. This encodes CASSRGVSNQPQHF.

The gene calls are TRBV5-5 and TRBJ1-5; tentatively, D is TRBD1 (5 bases). The CDR3 has 15 amino acids. CDR1 is SGHKS and CDR2 is YYEKEE in the germline V gene (reference sequence). Trimming pared 5 bases from V and 0 bases from J, leaving 12 bases between. The CDR3 protein is CASSSDSYSNQPQHF. Written as DNA, the CDR3 is TGTGCCAGCAGTTCCGACAGCTATAGCAATCAGCCCCAGCATTTT.

This clone has just one count. The V gene is TRBV7-9, the J gene TRBJ1-4; 7 bases match TRBD1. The CDR3 runs to 13 residues. The germline V gene encodes CDR1 SEHNR and CDR2 FQNEAQ (reference sequence). V lost 5 bases to trimming and J lost 10 bases; unmatched junction nucleotides: 7. The CDR3 reads CASSPDRVGKLFF. Here the CDR3 DNA reads TGTGCCAGCAGCCCCGACAGGGTGGGAAAACTGTTTTTT.